Shown below are 9 T cell receptor beta chains from a single sample sequenced in a study of response to subunit inactivated influenza vaccine. In TCRdb, the RT-PCR reads were re-called with MiXCR into one record per CDR3 protein. Altogether 500,000 to 550,000 distinct CDR3 sequences are present, under 30% being singletons, with the ten largest covering under 3.5%. A further study also used this sample, focusing on T cells expressing NK-cell markers. That work adds: UMI-tagged 5'RACE template switching yielded the TCR beta cDNA.

Sequenced material: CD4+ T cells sorted from PBMCs, taken 12 days after vaccination. The receptor source for this set is a man between 45 and 60 years old who received an inactivated influenza vaccine.

This clonotype was counted between two and nine times. The chain is built from TRBV7-9 and TRBJ2-4; D possibly corresponds to TRBD1 (6 bases). Germline assignment: CDR1 SEHNR and CDR2 FQNEAQ (reference sequence). The CDR3 is made up of 13 amino acids. Trimming cost V 3 bases and J 8 bases, with 11 bases left between them. The CDR3 region has the DNA TGTGCCAGCAGCTTCAGGGGTCGAGACATTCAGTACTTC. It encodes CASSFRGRDIQYF.

This clonotype has only a few counts. The V call is TRBV5-1, the J call TRBJ2-7, with 9 bases that match TRBD2. The CDR3 is 14 residues long. Trimming at V came to 0 bases and at J to 5 bases, leaving 3 bases not matched to a gene. The germline V gene has CDR1 SGHRS and CDR2 YFSETQ. The CDR3 region has the DNA TGCGCCAGCAGCTTGGTAGCGGGAGCCGACGAGCAGTACTTC. It translates to CASSLVAGADEQYF.

Note on this clonotype: One end of the junction varies from germline; a read error may be responsible. The J gene is TRBJ1-1, the V gene TRBV12-3 or TRBV12-4; TRBD1 aligns across 8 bases. The CDR3 loop spans 11 amino acids. CDR3 in DNA: TGTGCCAGCATAACGGACAGGGTCTCTCTCTTT. Amino acids: CASITDRVSLF.

The J gene is TRBJ2-7, the V gene TRBV6-6; tentatively, D is TRBD2 (6 bases). V was shortened by 10 bases and J by 1 base, with 11 bases between the two germline ends. The germline CDR1 and CDR2 sequences are MNHNY and SVGAGI (reference sequence). The CDR3 covers 12 residues. Here the CDR3 reads CATAGTSYEQYF. CDR3 nucleotide sequence: TGTGCCACTGCAGGGACTTCCTACGAGCAGTACTTC.

V usage is TRBV5-1 and J usage is TRBJ2-7; D possibly corresponds to TRBD2 (5 bases). Trimming pared 0 bases from V and 3 bases from J, leaving 10 bases between. This CDR3 has 14 amino acids. Germline assignment: CDR1 SGHRS and CDR2 YFSETQ. CDR3 loop: CASSLDPGNYEQYF. The DNA of the CDR3 is TGCGCCAGCAGCTTGGATCCGGGGAACTACGAGCAGTACTTC.

The J gene is TRBJ1-6, the V gene TRBV18; maybe TRBD1 (5 bases). The CDR3 spans 14 residues. Germline values: CDR1 KGHSH, CDR2 LQKENI. The V end was cut by 3 bases, the J end by 10 bases, with 13 bases between. The CDR3 DNA reads TGTGCCAGCTCACCTATGACAGTGGAATCACCCCTCCACTTT. It is translated as CASSPMTVESPLHF.

The DNA for the CDR3 is TGTGCCAGCAGTCGGACAGGGGTGGATGAAAAACTGTTTTTT. Translating it yields CASSRTGVDEKLFF. The chain carries TRBV28 and TRBJ1-4; TRBD1 matches at 9 bases. The V gene's germline CDR1 is MDHEN and CDR2 SYDVKM. Trimming at V came to 5 bases and at J to 6 bases, leaving 4 bases not matched to a gene. This CDR3 comprises 14 residues.

The chain couples TRBV4-1 to TRBJ2-3; 8 bases are shared with TRBD2. The CDR3 contains 17 residues. CDR1 and CDR2 from the germline V gene are MGHRA and YSYEKL. Germline trimming cut 2 bases from V and 1 base from J; bases unmatched to any gene: 8. The DNA of the CDR3 is TGCGCCAGCAGCCAACCGGGACTAGGGTTGCGCACAGATACGCAGTATTTT. Residues: CASSQPGLGLRTDTQYF.

The CDR3 region is CASSSQNTGELFF. In nucleotides, the CDR3 is TGTGCCAGCAGTTCACAGAACACCGGGGAGCTGTTTTTT. The chain recombines TRBV12-3 or TRBV12-4 with TRBJ2-2, with D unclear. The CDR3 consists of 13 residues. V lost 4 bases, J lost 1 base, and 4 bases lay in between.